Following are 14 T cell receptor beta chains from one sample sequenced in a study of T cell changes during pregnancy in multiple sclerosis. Measured with immunoSEQ multiplex PCR; TCRdb has only the in-frame clones, and not every one. Of roughly 40,000 clones listed, approximately 92% are singletons. The source was CD4+ T cells from peripheral blood mononuclear cells, collected in the third trimester of pregnancy. These receptors were collected from a female donor with multiple sclerosis, enrolled in a pregnancy study.

This rearrangement joins TRBV7-2 to TRBJ1-5; D may be TRBD1 (6 bases). The V gene lost 5 bases and the J gene lost 5 bases, with 10 bases spanning the gap. The CDR3 spans 13 residues. Per germline, CDR1 SGHTA and CDR2 FQGNSA. The CDR3 region is CASSGHRDQPQHF. CDR3 sequence (DNA): TGTGCCAGCAGCGGACACAGGGATCAGCCCCAGCATTTT.

The chain combines TRBV10-3 with TRBJ1-2, with 7 bases matching TRBD1. Trimming took 3 bases from V and 4 from J; bases not matched to a gene: 8. Germline CDR1 is ENHRY and CDR2 is SYGVKD. CDR3 length: 15 amino acids. Written as DNA, the CDR3 is TGTGCCATCAGTGACCCGGGACAGTTACTCTATGGCTACACCTTC. This codes for CAISDPGQLLYGYTF.

The chain combines TRBV11-2 with TRBJ2-7, with D unresolved. This CDR3 spans 12 amino acids. V was clipped by 5 bases and J by 3 bases, with 8 bases between them. Germline V gene lookup returns CDR1 SGHAT and CDR2 FQNNGV. The CDR3 region is CASSPPGYEQYF. The CDR3 DNA follows: TGTGCCAGCAGCCCCCCGGGCTACGAGCAGTACTTC.

The rearrangement joins TRBV30 to TRBJ1-5; possible D gene TRBD1, 5 bases. The CDR3 spans 14 residues. The germline V gene encodes CDR1 GTSNPN and CDR2 SVGIG (reference sequence). V was shortened by 0 bases and J by 6 bases, with 12 bases between the two germline ends. In nucleotides, the CDR3 is TGTGCCTGGAGTGTTAAGGGGCGCAGTCAGCCCCAGCATTTT. It encodes CAWSVKGRSQPQHF.

This rearrangement joins TRBV30 to TRBJ2-1; 7 bases map to TRBD2. Germline CDR1 reads GTSNPN; CDR2 reads SVGIG (reference sequence). The ends lost 2 bases at V and 2 bases at J; junction bases unmatched: 6. This CDR3 is built from 15 residues. CDR3 sequence (DNA): TGTGCCTGGAGTAGGGAGCGGGGCACCTACAATGAGCAGTTCTTC. Its translation: CAWSRERGTYNEQFF.

This chain links TRBV6-1 with TRBJ1-1; D perhaps matches TRBD1 (6 bases). The germline V gene encodes CDR1 MNHNS and CDR2 SASEGT. The CDR3 contains 13 residues. V was cut by 7 bases and J by 0 bases, with 9 bases left in between. CDR3 loop: CASNQGMNTEAFF. The CDR3 nucleotides read TGTGCCAGCAATCAGGGGATGAACACTGAAGCTTTCTTT.

The rearrangement links TRBV27 to TRBJ2-2, with TRBD2 as a possible D gene (6 bases). V was pared by 5 bases and J by 4 bases, with 11 bases between. Per germline, CDR1 MNHEY and CDR2 SMNVEV (reference sequence). The CDR3 has 14 amino acids. CDR3 loop: CASSRDFATGELFF. The CDR3 coding sequence is TGTGCCAGCAGTCGGGACTTCGCCACCGGGGAGCTGTTTTTT.

J is TRBJ2-3 and V is TRBV5-1, with TRBD2 matching 9 bases. This CDR3 region has 14 residues. CDR1 is SGHRS, CDR2 YFSETQ, per germline. After removal of 5 bases from V and 6 bases from J, the junction contained 7 bases not matched to a gene. The CDR3 reads CASRRAGGMDTQYF. In DNA, the CDR3 is TGCGCCAGCAGGAGGGCGGGAGGGATGGATACGCAGTATTTT.

The rearrangement joins TRBV10-3 to TRBJ2-1, with TRBD2 identical over 9 bases. This CDR3 is 15 amino acids long. V lost 3 bases, J lost 8 bases, and 8 bases stayed unmatched. From germline, CDR1 is ENHRY and CDR2 SYGVKD. The CDR3 region is CAISDSGSITDEQFF. CDR3 nucleotides: TGTGCCATCAGTGATAGCGGGAGTATCACGGATGAGCAGTTCTTC.

This clone was seen more than once but under ten times. V usage is TRBV6-1 and J usage is TRBJ1-4; 7 bases line up with TRBD1. The CDR3 loop spans 14 amino acids. The germline V gene has CDR1 MNHNS and CDR2 SASEGT. V lost 3 bases and J lost 7; bases outside the gene matches: 5. In nucleotides, the CDR3 is TGTGCCAGCAGTGAGAGGGGGCGAAGTGAAAAACTGTTTTTT. This translates into CASSERGRSEKLFF.

The J gene is TRBJ2-6, the V gene TRBV19; D possibly corresponds to TRBD2 (5 bases). Trimming stripped 6 bases from V and 2 bases from J, with 8 bases between. This CDR3 contains 14 residues. The germline CDR1 and CDR2 sequences are LNHDA and SQIVND (reference sequence). CDR3 in amino acids: CASSDGAGANVLTF. The CDR3 DNA sequence: TGTGCCAGTAGCGACGGGGCTGGGGCCAACGTCCTGACTTTC. The full variable domain, with the rest looked up from reference TRBV19 and TRBJ2-6, is DGGITQSPKYLFRKEGQNVTLSCEQNLNHDAMYWYRQDPGQGLRLIYYSQIVNDFQKGDIAEGYSVSREKKESFPLTVTSAQKNPTAFYLCASSDGAGANVLTFGAGSRLTVL.

The chain has TRBV14 and TRBJ1-3; TRBD1 agrees at 8 bases. The ends lost 5 bases at V and 4 bases at J; junction bases unmatched: 4. CDR1 and CDR2 from the germline V gene are SGHDN and FVKESK. The length of the CDR3 is 14 residues. The chain's CDR3 is CASSADRVGNTIYF. The CDR3 nucleotides are TGTGCCAGCAGCGCGGACAGGGTCGGAAACACCATATATTTT.

The chain carries TRBV19 and TRBJ2-2; TRBD1 agrees at 7 bases. This CDR3 comprises 15 residues. The V and J ends lost 4 bases and 1 base, in that order; junction bases with no gene match: 3. Germline V gene lookup returns CDR1 LNHDA and CDR2 SQIVND (reference sequence). In DNA form, the CDR3 reads TGTGCCAGTAGTACTGACAGGGTGAACACCGGGGAGCTGTTTTTT. Protein: CASSTDRVNTGELFF.

The CDR3 spells CASSLYGQEYTEAFF. CDR3 DNA: TGTGCCAGCAGCTTGTATGGACAGGAATACACTGAAGCTTTCTTT. The chain uses TRBV5-5 and TRBJ1-1, with TRBD1 matching over 7 bases. The CDR3 runs to 15 residues. The ends lost 1 base at V and 3 bases at J; junction bases unmatched: 6. Germline values: CDR1 SGHKS, CDR2 YYEKEE (reference sequence).